This T cell receptor (beta chain) was sequenced in a study of naive and memory T cell subsets. Points from the study as a whole: In naive cells, over 90% of TCR sequences were seen only once. In CD4 and CD8 cells, diversity dropped from naive through EMRA. Naive repertoires, especially CD8, held a few larger clonotypes, possibly memory cells re-expressing CD45RA.

Two oligonucleotides, mixed equimolar, formed the beta constant-region primer covering TRBC1 and TRBC2. Ligated cDNA was amplified by four rounds of PCR with nested alpha and beta constant-region primers and SP2. TCRdb re-called the UMI-ligation and nested PCR reads with MiXCR, one entry per CDR3 protein. This repertoire shows over 100,000 distinct CDR3 sequences, approximately 15% found once; its top ten account for 2.5% to 3.5%. The length of the CDR3 is 12 residues. Trimming removed 6 bases at V and 7 bases at J, with 7 bases between. Germline V CDR1 and CDR2: SNHLY, FYNNEI. As concerns this clonotype: Its antigen remains unidentified.

Sample: naive CD8+ T cells from blood. The source of this sequence is a human donor in good health. This chain links TRBV2 with TRBJ1-6; no definite D call. CDR3 region: CASRMANSPLHF. The CDR3 region has the DNA TGTGCCAGCAGGATGGCGAATTCACCCCTCCACTTT.